Below, 5 T cell receptor beta chains from the same sample are listed, as sequenced in a study of regulatory T cells in long-lasting Graves disease. Time point of the sample: newly diagnosed GD, antithyroid drugs for less than 3 months. The TCR library was made from RNA that had been extracted from PBMCs in TRIzol. The TCR beta library used iRepertoire HTBI primers with Arm-PCR amplification of CDR3. MiXCR, run by TCRdb on the multiplex PCR reads, gives a single entry per CDR3 protein. The sample has 370,000 or so distinct CDR3 sequences, 15% to 20% seen once. This same sample was also part of a study on T cells in Graves' hyperthyroidism and ophthalmopathy.

The sequenced sample was peripheral blood mononuclear cells (PBMCs), obtained at new diagnosis, from a patient treated with antithyroid drugs. These receptor sequences come from a woman aged 18-29 years with Graves disease.

The chain is built from TRBV3-1 and TRBJ2-1; no clear D. V gave up 4 bases and J gave up 8 bases, with 9 bases separating them. The CDR3 consists of 12 residues. Germline CDR1 reads LGHDT; CDR2 reads YNNKEL (reference sequence). CDR3 DNA: TGTGCCAGCAGCCCTAGTAGGGATGAGCAGTTCTTC. Its protein is CASSPSRDEQFF.

This clonotype was counted at least ten times. The V call is TRBV20-1, the J call TRBJ2-2, with D possibly being TRBD1 (6 bases). The germline V and J ends were trimmed by 0 bases and 5 bases, with 10 bases remaining between them. Germline assignment: CDR1 DFQATT and CDR2 SNEGSKA (reference sequence). The CDR3 consists of 14 residues. Here the CDR3 DNA reads TGCAGTGCTAGAGATGCAGGGGAAACCGGGGAGCTGTTTTTT. Its protein product is CSARDAGETGELFF.

This clonotype was picked up many times. The chain joins TRBV30 to TRBJ1-1, with D uncertain. Germline CDR1 and CDR2: GTSNPN and SVGIG (reference sequence). This CDR3 region has 12 residues. Trimming cost V 0 bases and J 1 base, with 3 bases left between them. The chain's CDR3 is CAWSVTNTEAFF. CDR3 DNA sequence: TGTGCCTGGAGTGTGACGAACACTGAAGCTTTCTTT.

The CDR3 coding sequence is TGTGCCTCCCAGGGGGATAATTCACCCCTCCACTTT. The encoded protein is CASQGDNSPLHF. The V gene is TRBV19, the J gene TRBJ1-6; 7 nucleotides match TRBD1. Germline trimming cut 11 bases from V and 5 bases from J; bases unmatched to any gene: 3. The CDR3 consists of 12 residues. Germline assignment: CDR1 LNHDA and CDR2 SQIVND (reference sequence).

This clonotype was seen many times. The chain recombines TRBV7-6 with TRBJ2-5; the D call may be TRBD1 or TRBD2 (5 bases each). In germline, CDR1 is SGHVS, CDR2 FNYEAQ. The CDR3 is 15 residues long. V was cut by 5 bases and J by 2 bases, with 15 bases left in between. The CDR3 sequence is CASSRGAGSQETQYF. The DNA of the CDR3 is TGTGCCAGCAGCCGAGGGGCTGGATCGCAAGAGACCCAGTACTTC.